The T cell receptor beta chain described here comes from a study of T cell responses to AZD1222 COVID-19 vaccine. The CDR3 runs 15 residues. Germline V gives CDR1 SGHAT, CDR2 FQDESV (reference sequence). V was shortened by 0 bases and J by 7 bases, with 10 bases between the two germline ends. The method was immunoSEQ multiplex PCR; TCRdb's version includes in-frame clones alone and lacks a portion of them. Here the sample spans 150,000 to 200,000 clones, roughly 93% being singletons. Broader study findings: There were vaccine-associated CD4 TCRs across spike, dominant at 160-218 and 743-854.

As for this clone: As yet, its antigen is unknown.

The V call is TRBV11-1, the J call TRBJ1-6; no reliable D call. This sequence originates from an adult in good health. Sample: peripheral blood, taken on day 0 of AZD1222 vaccination. The CDR3 bases are TGTGCCAGCAGCTTAGCGGGGAAGACCAATTCACCCCTCCACTTT. This sequence encodes CASSLAGKTNSPLHF.